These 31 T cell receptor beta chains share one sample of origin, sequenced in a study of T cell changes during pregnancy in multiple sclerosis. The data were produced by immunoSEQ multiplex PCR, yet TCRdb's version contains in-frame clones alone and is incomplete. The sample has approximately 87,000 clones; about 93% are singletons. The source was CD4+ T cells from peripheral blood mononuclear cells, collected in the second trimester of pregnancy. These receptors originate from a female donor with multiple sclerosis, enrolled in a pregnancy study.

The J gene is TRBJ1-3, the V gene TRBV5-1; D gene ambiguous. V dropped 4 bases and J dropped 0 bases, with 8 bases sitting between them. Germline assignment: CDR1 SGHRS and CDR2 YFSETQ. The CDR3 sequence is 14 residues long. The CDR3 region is CASSPGTSGNTIYF. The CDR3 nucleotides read TGCGCCAGCAGCCCAGGTACCTCTGGAAACACCATATATTTT.

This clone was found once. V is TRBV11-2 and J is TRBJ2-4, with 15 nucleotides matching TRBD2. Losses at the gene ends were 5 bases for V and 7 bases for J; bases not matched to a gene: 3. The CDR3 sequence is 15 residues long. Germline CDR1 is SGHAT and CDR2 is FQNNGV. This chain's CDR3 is CASSPGTSGRNIQYF. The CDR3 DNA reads TGTGCCAGCAGCCCGGGGACTAGCGGGAGGAACATTCAGTACTTC.

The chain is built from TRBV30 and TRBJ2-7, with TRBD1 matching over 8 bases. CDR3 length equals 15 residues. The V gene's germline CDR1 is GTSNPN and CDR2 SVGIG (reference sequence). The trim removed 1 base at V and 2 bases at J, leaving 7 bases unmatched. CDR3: CAWSALGQGPYEQYF. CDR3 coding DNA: TGTGCCTGGAGTGCCCTAGGACAGGGACCCTACGAGCAGTACTTC.

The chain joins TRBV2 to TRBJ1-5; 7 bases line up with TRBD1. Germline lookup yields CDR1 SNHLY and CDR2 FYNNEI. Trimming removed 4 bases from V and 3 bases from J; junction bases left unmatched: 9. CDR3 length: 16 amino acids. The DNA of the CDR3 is TGTGCCAGCAGTGTCCCCTTACAGGGGTACAATCAGCCCCAGCATTTT. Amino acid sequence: CASSVPLQGYNQPQHF. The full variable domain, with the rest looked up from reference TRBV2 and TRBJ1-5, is EPEVTQTPSHQVTQMGQEVILRCVPISNHLYFYWYRQILGQKVEFLVSFYNNEISEKSEIFDDQFSVERPDGSNFTLKIRSTKLEDSAMYFCASSVPLQGYNQPQHFGDGTRLSIL.

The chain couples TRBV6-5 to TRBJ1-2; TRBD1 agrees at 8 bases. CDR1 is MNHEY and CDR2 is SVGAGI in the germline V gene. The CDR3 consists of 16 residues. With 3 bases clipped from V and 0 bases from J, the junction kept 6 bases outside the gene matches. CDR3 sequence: CASSYLTGQANYGYTF. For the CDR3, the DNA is TGTGCCAGCAGTTATCTAACGGGACAGGCTAACTATGGCTACACCTTC.

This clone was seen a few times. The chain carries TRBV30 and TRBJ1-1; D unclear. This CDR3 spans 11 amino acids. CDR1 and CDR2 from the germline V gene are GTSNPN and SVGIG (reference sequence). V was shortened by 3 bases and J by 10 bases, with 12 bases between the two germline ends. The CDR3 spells CAWSDTRGAFF. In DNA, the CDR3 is TGTGCCTGGAGCGATACTCGTGGAGCTTTCTTT.

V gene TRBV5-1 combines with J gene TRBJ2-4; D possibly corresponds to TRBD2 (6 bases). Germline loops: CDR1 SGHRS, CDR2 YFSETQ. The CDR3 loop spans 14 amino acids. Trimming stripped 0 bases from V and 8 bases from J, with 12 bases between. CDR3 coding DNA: TGCGCCAGCAGCTTGGCGGGACTCCCAGACATTCAGTACTTC. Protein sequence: CASSLAGLPDIQYF.

CDR3 nucleotides: TGCGCCAGCAGCCAAGTCTATAGAGGAGGCTATGGCTACACCTTC. As protein: CASSQVYRGGYGYTF. This rearrangement joins TRBV4-1 to TRBJ1-2; the D is unclear. CDR1 is MGHRA and CDR2 is YSYEKL in the germline V gene. The V gene lost 1 base and the J gene lost 4 bases, with 13 bases spanning the gap. There are 15 residues in the CDR3.

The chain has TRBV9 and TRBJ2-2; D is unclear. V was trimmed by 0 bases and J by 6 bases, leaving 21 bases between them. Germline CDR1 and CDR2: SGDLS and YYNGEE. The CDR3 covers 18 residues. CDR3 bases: TGTGCCAGCAGCGTAGTGTCTGCAGGTCGGTTTGACCCCGGGGAGCTGTTTTTT. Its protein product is CASSVVSAGRFDPGELFF.

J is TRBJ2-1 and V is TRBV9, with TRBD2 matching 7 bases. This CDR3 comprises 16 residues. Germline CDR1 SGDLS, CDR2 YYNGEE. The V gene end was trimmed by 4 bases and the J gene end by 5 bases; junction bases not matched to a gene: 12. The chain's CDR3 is CASSPRLAGGDNEQFF. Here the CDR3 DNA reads TGTGCCAGCAGCCCAAGACTAGCTGGGGGGGACAATGAGCAGTTCTTC.

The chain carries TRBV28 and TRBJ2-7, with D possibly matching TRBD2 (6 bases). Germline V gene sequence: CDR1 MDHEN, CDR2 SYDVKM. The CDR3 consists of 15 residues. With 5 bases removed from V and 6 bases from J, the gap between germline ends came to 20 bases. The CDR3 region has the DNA TGTGCCAGCAGTCCTCCGGGACTCGCGGTGGCCGAGCAGTACTTC. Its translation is CASSPPGLAVAEQYF.

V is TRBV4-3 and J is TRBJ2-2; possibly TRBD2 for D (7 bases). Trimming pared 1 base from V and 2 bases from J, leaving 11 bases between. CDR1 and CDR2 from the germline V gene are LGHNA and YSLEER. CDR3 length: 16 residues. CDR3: CASSQGGGSNTGELFF. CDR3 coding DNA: TGCGCCAGCAGCCAAGGGGGGGGCTCCAACACCGGGGAGCTGTTTTTT.

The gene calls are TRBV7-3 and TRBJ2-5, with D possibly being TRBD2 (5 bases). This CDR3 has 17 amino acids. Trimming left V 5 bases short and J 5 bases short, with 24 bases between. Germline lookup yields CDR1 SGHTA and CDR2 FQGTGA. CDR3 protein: CASSQRTLVGEGETQYF. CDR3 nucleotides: TGTGCCAGCAGCCAAAGAACTCTGGTGGGAGAGGGTGAGACCCAGTACTTC. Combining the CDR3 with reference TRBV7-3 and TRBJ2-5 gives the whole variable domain GAGVSQTPSNKVTEKGKYVELRCDPISGHTALYWYRQSLGQGPEFLIYFQGTGAADDSGLPNDRFFAVRPEGSVSTLKIQRTERGDSAVYLCASSQRTLVGEGETQYFGPGTRLLVL.

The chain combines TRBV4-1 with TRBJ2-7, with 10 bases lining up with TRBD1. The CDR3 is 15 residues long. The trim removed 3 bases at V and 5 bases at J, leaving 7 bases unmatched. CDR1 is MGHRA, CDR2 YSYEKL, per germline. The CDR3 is CASSHPGQGRDEQYF. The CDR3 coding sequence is TGCGCCAGCAGCCACCCGGGACAGGGGCGGGACGAGCAGTACTTC.

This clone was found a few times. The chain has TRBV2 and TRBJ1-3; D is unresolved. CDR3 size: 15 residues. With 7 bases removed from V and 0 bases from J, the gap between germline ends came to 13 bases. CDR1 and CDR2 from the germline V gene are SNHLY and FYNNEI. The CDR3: CASTLKESSGNTIYF. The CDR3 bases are TGTGCCAGCACCCTAAAAGAAAGCTCTGGAAACACCATATATTTT.

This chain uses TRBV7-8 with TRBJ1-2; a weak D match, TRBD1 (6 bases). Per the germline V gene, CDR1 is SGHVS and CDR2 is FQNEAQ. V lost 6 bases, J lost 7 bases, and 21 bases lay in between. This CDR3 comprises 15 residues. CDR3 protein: CASSPRDLSGAGYTF. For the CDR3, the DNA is TGTGCCAGCAGTCCCAGGGACCTTTCAGGGGCTGGCTACACCTTC.

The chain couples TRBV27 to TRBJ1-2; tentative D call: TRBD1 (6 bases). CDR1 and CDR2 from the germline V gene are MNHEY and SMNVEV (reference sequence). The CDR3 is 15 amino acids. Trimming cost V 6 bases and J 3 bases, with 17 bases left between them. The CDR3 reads CASRFLQGADYGYTF. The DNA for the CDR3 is TGTGCCAGCAGGTTTTTACAGGGAGCTGACTATGGCTACACCTTC.

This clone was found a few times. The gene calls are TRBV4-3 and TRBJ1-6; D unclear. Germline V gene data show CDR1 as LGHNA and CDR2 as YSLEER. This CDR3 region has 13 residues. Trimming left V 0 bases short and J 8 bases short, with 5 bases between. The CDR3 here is CASSQEQDSPLHF. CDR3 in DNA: TGCGCCAGCAGCCAAGAGCAGGATTCACCCCTCCACTTT.

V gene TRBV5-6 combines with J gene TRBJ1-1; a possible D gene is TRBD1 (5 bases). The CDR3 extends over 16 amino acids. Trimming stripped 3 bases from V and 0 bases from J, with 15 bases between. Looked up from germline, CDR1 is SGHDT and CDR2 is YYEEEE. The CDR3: CASSYRTGLMNTEAFF. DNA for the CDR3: TGTGCCAGCAGCTACAGGACGGGCCTCATGAACACTGAAGCTTTCTTT.

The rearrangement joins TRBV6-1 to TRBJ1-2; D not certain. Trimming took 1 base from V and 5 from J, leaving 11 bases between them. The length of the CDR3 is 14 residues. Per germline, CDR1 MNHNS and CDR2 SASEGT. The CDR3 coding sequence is TGTGCCAGCAGTGAAGGAGTTGGGCCTTATGGCTACACCTTC. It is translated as CASSEGVGPYGYTF.

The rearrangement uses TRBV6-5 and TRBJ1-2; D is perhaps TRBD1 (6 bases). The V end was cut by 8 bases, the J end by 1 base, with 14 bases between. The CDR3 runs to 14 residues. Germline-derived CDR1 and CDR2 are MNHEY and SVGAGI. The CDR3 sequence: CASSMDSFNYGYTF. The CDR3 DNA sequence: TGTGCCAGCTCCATGGACAGTTTTAACTATGGCTACACCTTC.

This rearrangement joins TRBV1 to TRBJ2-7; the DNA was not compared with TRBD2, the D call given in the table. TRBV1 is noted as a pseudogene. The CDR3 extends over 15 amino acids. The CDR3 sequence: CTSPLSGSASYEQYF. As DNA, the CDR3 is TGCACCAGCCCCCTTAGCGGGTCTGCCTCCTACGAGCAGTACTTC.

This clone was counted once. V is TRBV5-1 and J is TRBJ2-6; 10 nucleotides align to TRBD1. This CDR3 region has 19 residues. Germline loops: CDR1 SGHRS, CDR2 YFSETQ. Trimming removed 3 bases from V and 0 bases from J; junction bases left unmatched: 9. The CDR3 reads CASSYYDRGPNSGANVLTF. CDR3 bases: TGCGCCAGCAGCTATTACGACAGGGGGCCCAACTCTGGGGCCAACGTCCTGACTTTC.

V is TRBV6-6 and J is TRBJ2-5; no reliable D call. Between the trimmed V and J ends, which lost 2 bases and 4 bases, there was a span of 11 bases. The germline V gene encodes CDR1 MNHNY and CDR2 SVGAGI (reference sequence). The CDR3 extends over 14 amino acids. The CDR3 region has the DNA TGTGCCAGCAGTTACCGACATTCTGGAGAGACCCAGTACTTC. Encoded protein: CASSYRHSGETQYF.

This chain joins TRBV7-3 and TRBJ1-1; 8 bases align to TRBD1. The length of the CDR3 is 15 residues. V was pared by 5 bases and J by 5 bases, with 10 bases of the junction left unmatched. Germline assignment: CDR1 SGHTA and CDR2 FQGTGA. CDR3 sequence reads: CASSTTTGGSTEAFF. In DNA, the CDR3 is TGTGCCAGCAGCACAACCACAGGGGGGAGTACTGAAGCTTTCTTT.

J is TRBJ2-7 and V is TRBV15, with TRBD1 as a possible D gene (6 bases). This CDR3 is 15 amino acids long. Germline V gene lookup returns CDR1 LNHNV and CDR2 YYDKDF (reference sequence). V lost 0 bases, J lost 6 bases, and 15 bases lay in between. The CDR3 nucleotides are TGTGCCACCAGCAGAGACCCAAAACAGGGTTCCGAGCAGTACTTC. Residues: CATSRDPKQGSEQYF.

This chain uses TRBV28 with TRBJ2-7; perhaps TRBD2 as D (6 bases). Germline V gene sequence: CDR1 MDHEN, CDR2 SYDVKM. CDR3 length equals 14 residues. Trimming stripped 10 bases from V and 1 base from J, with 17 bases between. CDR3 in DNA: TGTGCCACCTCCCCCGGAGGGAGATCCTACGAGCAGTACTTC. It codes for CATSPGGRSYEQYF.

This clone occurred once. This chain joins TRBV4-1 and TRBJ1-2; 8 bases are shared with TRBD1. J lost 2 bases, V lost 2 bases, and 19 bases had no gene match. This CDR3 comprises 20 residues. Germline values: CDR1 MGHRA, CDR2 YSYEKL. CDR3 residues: CASSQIVNFRQDRENYGYTF. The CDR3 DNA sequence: TGCGCCAGCAGCCAAATTGTAAACTTTAGACAGGACAGGGAAAACTATGGCTACACCTTC.

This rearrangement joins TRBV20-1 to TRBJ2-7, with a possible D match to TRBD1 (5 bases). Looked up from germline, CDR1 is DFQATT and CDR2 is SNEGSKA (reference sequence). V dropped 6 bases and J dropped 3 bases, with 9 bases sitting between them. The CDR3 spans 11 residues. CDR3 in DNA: TGCAGTGCCTCAGGGATCTACGAGCAGTACTTC. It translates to CSASGIYEQYF.

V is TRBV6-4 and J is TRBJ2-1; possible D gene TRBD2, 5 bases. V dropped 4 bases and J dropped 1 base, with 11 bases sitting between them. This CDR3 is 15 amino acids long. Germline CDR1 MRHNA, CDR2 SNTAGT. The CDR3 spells CASSVELGSYNEQFF. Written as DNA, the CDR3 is TGTGCCAGCAGTGTCGAACTAGGATCCTACAATGAGCAGTTCTTC.

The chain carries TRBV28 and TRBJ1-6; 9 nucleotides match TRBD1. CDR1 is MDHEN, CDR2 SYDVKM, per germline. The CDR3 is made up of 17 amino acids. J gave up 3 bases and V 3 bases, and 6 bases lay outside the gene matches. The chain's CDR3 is CASSLGTGRLYNSPLHF. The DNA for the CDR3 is TGTGCCAGCAGTTTGGGGACAGGGAGGCTCTATAATTCACCCCTCCACTTT.